This TCR beta chain was captured by sequencing in a study of cytomegalovirus exposure and HLA in healthy donors. This clone was seen a single time. This clone may be a read error of a much larger clone one base away. Vbeta (60) and Jbeta (13) primers were used in the PCR. This table comes from immunoSEQ multiplex PCR, and its TCRdb copy is limited to in-frame clones, with some not included. The data contain 120,000 to 150,000 clones, about 61% of them singletons. The V gene end was trimmed by 2 bases and the J gene end by 2 bases; junction bases not matched to a gene: 2. CDR1 is SGHVS, CDR2 FNYEAQ, per germline. This CDR3 has 15 amino acids.

This rearrangement joins TRBV7-6 to TRBJ2-3; TRBD2 aligns across 9 bases. The TCR comes from a male donor in good health and CMV-seronegative. The sample was PBMCs. The CDR3 DNA reads as TGTGCCAGCAGCTTATCTAGCGGGGACACAGATACGCAGTATTTT. As protein: CASSLSSGDTDTQYF.